Detailed here is one T cell receptor beta chain. Its target is not known. TCRdb used MiXCR to reprocess the reads, holding one entry per CDR3 protein. The repertoire consists of a few hundred thousand distinct CDR3 sequences, with about 40% occurring once and the leading ten covering around 48%. With V trimmed by 8 bases and J by 5 bases, 12 bases remained unmatched. This CDR3 comprises 15 residues. These data belong to a study of T cell repertoires in cytomegalovirus infection. The source of this sequence is a human donor in good health (CMV status not recorded). Some clones in this sample may be carry-over from other donors' samples. J is TRBJ2-1 and V is TRBV12-3 or TRBV12-4; 7 positions agree with TRBD2. The sequencing used cultured PBMCs, collected from culture after CMV antigen stimulation. The CDR3 DNA reads TGTGCCAGCGGGGGAGGACGCGGGACTAACAATGAGCAGTTCTTC. Protein sequence: CASGGGRGTNNEQFF.